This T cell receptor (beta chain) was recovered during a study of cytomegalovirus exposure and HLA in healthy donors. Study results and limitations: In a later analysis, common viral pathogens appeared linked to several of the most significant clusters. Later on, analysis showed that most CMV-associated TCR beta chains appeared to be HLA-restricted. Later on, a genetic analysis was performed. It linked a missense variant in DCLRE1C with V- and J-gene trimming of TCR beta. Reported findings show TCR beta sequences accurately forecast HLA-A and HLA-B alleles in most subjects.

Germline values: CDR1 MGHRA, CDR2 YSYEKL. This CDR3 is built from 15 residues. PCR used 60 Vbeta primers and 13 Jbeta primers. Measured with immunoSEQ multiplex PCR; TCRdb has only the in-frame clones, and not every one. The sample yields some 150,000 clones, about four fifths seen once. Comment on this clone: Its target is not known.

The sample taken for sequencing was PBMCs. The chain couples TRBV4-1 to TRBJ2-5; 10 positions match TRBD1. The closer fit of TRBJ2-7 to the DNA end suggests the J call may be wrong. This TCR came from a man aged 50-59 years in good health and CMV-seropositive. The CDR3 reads CASSRTGTGAYEQYF. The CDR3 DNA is TGCGCCAGCAGCCGCACCGGGACAGGGGCCTACGAGCAGTACTTC.